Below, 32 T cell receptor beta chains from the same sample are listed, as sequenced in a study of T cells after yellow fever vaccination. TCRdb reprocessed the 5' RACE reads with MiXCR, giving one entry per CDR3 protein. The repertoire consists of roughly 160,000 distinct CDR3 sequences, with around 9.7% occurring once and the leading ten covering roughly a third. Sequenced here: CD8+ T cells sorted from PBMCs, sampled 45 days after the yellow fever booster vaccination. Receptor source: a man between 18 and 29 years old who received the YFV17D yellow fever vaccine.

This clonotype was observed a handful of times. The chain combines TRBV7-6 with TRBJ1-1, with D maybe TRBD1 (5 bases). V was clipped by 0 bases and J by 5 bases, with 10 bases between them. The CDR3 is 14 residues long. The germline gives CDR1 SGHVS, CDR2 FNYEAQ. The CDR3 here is CASSLASGLTEAFF. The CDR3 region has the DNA TGTGCCAGCAGCTTAGCTTCAGGGTTGACTGAAGCTTTCTTT.

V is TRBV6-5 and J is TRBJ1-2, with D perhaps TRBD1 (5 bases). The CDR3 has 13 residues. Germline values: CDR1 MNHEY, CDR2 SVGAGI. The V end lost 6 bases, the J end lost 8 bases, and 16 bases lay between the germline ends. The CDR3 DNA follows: TGTGCCAGCAGCCCGGGGGTCCAGGTCGGCTACACCTTC. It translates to CASSPGVQVGYTF.

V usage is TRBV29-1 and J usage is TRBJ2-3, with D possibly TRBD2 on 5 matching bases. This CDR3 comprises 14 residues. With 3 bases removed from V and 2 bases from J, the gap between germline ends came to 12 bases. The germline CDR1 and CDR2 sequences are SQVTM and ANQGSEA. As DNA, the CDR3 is TGCAGCGTTGATCCGTGGGAGTTCACAGATACGCAGTATTTT. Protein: CSVDPWEFTDTQYF.

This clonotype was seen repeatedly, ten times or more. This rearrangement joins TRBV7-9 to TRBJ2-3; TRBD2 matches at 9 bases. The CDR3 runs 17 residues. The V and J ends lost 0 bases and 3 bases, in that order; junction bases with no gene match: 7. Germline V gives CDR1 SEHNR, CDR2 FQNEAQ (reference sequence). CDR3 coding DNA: TGTGCCAGCAGCTTAGCGACCAGCGGGGGGCCTACAGATACGCAGTATTTT. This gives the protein CASSLATSGGPTDTQYF.

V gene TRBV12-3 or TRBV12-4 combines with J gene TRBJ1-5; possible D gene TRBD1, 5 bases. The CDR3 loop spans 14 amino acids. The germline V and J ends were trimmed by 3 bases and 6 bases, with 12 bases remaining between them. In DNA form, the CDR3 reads TGTGCCAGCAGTTTTCCGGGGGTAGGTCAGCCCCAGCATTTT. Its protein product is CASSFPGVGQPQHF.

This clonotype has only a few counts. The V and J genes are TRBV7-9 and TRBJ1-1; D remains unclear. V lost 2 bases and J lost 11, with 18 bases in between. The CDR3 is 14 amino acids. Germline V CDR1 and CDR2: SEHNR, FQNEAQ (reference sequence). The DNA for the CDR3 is TGTGCCAGCAGCTTAAACCTGGGCCCACCGGTGGCTTTCTTT. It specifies CASSLNLGPPVAFF.

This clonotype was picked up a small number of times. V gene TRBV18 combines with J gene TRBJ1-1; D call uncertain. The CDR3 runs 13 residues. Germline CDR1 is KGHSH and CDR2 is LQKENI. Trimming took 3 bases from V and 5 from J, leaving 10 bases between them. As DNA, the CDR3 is TGTGCCAGCTCACCCCCCTTGCGGACTGAAGCTTTCTTT. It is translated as CASSPPLRTEAFF.

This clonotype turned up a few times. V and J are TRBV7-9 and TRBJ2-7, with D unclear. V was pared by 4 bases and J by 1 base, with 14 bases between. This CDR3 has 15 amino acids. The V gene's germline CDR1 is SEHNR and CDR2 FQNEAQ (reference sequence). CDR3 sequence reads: CASSSPGAESYEQYV. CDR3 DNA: TGTGCCAGCAGCTCGCCGGGCGCGGAGTCCTACGAGCAGTACGTC.

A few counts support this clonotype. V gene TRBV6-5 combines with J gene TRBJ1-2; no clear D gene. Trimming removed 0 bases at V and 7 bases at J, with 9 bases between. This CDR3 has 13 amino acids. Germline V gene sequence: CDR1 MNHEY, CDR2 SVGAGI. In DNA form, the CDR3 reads TGTGCCAGCAGTTACTCAGGACTAGTTGGCTACACCTTC. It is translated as CASSYSGLVGYTF.

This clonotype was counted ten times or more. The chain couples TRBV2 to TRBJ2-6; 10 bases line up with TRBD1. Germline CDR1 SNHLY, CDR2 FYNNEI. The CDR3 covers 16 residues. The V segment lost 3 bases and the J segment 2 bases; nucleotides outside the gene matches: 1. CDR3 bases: TGTGCCAGCAGTGAGGGACAGGGGCCTGGGGCCAACGTCCTGACTTTC. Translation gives CASSEGQGPGANVLTF.

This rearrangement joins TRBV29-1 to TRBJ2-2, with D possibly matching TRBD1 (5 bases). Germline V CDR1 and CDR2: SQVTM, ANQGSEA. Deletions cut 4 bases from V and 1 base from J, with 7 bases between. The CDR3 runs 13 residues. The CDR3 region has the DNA TGCAGCGTTGTTGGACAGAACACCGGGGAGCTGTTTTTT. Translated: CSVVGQNTGELFF.

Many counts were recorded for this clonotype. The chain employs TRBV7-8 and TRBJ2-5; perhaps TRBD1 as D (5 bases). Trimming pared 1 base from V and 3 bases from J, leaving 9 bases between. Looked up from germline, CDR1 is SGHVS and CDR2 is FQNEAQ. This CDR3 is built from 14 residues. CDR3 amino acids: CASSLEPREETQYF. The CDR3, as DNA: TGTGCCAGCAGCTTAGAACCCAGGGAAGAGACCCAGTACTTC.

CDR3 amino acids: CASSFQVAGGLGDEQFF. CDR3 DNA sequence: TGTGCCAGCAGTTTTCAGGTAGCGGGGGGGTTGGGAGATGAGCAGTTCTTC. The chain has TRBV27 and TRBJ2-1; 11 positions match TRBD2. This CDR3 contains 17 residues. Germline-derived CDR1 and CDR2 are MNHEY and SMNVEV (reference sequence). The junction had 12 bases not matched to a gene; V was cut back by 3 bases and J by 8 bases.

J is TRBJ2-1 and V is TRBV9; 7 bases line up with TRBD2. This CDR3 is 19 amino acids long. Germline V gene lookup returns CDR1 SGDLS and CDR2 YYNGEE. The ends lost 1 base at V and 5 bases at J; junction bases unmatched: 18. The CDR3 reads CASSVTPLSRGTTDNEQFF. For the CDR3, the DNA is TGTGCCAGCAGCGTAACCCCCCTCTCTCGGGGGACTACCGACAATGAGCAGTTCTTC. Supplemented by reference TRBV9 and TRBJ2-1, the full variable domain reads DSGVTQTPKHLITATGQRVTLRCSPRSGDLSVYWYQQSLDQGLQFLIQYYNGEERAKGNILERFSAQQFPDLHSELNLSSLELGDSALYFCASSVTPLSRGTTDNEQFFGPGTRLTVL.

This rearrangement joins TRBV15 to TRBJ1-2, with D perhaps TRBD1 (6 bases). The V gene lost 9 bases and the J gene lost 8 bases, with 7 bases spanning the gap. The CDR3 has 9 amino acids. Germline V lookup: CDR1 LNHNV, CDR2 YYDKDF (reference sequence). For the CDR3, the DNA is TGTGCCACGAGGGGGGGCTACACCTTC. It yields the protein CATRGGYTF.

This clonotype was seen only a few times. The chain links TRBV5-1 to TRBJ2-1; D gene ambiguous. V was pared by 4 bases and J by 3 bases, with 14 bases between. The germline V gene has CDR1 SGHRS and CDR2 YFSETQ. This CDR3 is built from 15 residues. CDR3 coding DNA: TGCGCCAGCAGCGATTTAGCCTCCGGCTACAATGAGCAGTTCTTC. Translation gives CASSDLASGYNEQFF.

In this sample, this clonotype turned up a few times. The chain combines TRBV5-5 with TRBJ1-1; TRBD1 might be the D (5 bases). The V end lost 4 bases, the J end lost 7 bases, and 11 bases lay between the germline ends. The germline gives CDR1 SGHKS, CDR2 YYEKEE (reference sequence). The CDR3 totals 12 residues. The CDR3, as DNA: TGTGCCAGCAGCCTCTGGGGGGTTGAAGCTTTCTTT. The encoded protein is CASSLWGVEAFF.

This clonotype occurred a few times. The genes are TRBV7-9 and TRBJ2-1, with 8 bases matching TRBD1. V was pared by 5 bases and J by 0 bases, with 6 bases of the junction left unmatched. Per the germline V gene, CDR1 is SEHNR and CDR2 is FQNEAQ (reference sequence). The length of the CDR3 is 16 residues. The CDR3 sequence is CASSPRTGSSYNEQFF. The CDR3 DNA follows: TGTGCCAGCAGCCCACGGACAGGGAGCTCCTACAATGAGCAGTTCTTC.

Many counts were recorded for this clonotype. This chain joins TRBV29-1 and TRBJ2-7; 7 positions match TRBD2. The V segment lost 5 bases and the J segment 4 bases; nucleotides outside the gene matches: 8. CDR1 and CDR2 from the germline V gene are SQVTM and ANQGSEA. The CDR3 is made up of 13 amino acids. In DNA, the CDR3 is TGCAGCGTTCTGATGGCGGGAGCTTACGAGCAGTACTTC. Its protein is CSVLMAGAYEQYF.

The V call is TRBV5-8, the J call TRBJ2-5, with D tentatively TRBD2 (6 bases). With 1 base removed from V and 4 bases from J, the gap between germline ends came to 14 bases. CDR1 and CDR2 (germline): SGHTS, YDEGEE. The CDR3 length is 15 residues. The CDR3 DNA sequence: TGTGCCAGCAGCTTGCGGACTACCGCCAGAGAGACCCAGTACTTC. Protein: CASSLRTTARETQYF. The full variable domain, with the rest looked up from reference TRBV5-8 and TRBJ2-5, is EAGVTQSPTHLIKTRGQQATLRCSPISGHTSVYWYQQALGLGLQFLLWYDEGEERNRGNFPPRFSGRQFPNYSSELNVNALELEDSALYLCASSLRTTARETQYFGPGTRLLVL.

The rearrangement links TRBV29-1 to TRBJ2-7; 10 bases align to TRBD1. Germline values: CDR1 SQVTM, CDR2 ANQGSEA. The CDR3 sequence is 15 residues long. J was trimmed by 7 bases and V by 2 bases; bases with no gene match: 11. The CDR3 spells CSVEFGDRGSGEQYF. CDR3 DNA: TGCAGCGTTGAATTTGGGGACAGGGGCTCGGGAGAGCAGTACTTC.

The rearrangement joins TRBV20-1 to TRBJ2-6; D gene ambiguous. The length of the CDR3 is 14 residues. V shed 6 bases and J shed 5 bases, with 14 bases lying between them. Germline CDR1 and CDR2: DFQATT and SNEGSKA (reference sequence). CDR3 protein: CSARPTVWANVLTF. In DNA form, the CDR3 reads TGCAGTGCAAGACCGACCGTCTGGGCCAACGTCCTGACTTTC.

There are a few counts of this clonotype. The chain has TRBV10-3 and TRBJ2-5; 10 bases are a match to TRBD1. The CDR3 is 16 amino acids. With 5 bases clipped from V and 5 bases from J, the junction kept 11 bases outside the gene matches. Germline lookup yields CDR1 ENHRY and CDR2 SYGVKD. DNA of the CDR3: TGTGCCATCAGTCAACCCGGGACAGGGGCCGGGGAGACCCAGTACTTC. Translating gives CAISQPGTGAGETQYF.

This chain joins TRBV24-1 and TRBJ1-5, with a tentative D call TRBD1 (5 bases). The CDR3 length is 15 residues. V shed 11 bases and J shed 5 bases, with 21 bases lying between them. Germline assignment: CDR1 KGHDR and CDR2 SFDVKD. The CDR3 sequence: CARPVGQGGDQPQHF. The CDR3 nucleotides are TGTGCCAGACCCGTTGGCCAGGGTGGCGATCAGCCCCAGCATTTT.

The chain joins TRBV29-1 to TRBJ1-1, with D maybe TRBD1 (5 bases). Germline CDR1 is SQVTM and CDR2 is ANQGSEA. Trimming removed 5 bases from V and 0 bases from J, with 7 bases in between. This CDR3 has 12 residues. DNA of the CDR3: TGCAGCGTTCAGGGCATGAACACTGAAGCTTTCTTT. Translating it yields CSVQGMNTEAFF. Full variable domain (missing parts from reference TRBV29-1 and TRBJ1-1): SAVISQKPSRDICQRGTSLTIQCQVDSQVTMMFWYRQQPGQSLTLIATANQGSEATYESGFVIDKFPISRPNLTFSTLTVSNMSPEDSSIYLCSVQGMNTEAFFGQGTRLTVV.

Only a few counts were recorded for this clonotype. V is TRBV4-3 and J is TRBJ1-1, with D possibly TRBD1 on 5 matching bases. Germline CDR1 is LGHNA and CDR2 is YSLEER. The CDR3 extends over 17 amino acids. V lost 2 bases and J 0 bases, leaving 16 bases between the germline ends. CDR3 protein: CASSQSGGWAMNTEAFF. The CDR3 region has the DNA TGCGCCAGCAGCCAATCCGGGGGTTGGGCTATGAACACTGAAGCTTTCTTT.

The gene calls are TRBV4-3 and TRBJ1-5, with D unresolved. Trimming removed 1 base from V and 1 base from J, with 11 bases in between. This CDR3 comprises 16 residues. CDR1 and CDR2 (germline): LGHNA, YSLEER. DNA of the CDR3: TGCGCCAGCAGCCAAGGTGTTGTGGGAAGCAATCAGCCCCAGCATTTT. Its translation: CASSQGVVGSNQPQHF.

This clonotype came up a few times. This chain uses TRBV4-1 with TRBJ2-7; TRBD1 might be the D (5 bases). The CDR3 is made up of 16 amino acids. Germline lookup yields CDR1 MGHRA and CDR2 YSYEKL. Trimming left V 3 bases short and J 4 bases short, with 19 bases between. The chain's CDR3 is CASSHSLGLLRYEQYF. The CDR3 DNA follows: TGCGCCAGCAGCCATAGCCTGGGGCTCCTCCGATACGAGCAGTACTTC.

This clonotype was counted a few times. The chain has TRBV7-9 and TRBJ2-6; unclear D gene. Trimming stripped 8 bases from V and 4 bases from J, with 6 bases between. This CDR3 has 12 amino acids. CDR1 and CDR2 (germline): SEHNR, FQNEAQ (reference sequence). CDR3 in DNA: TGTGCCAGCTCACAGGGGGCCAACGTCCTGACTTTC. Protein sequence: CASSQGANVLTF.

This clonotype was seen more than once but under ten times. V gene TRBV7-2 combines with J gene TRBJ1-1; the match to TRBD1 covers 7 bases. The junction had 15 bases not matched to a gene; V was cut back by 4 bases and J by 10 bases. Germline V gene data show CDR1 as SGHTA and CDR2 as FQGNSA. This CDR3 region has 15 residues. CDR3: CASSSILTGARGAFF. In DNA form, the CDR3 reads TGTGCCAGCAGCTCAATTCTTACAGGGGCCCGAGGAGCTTTCTTT.

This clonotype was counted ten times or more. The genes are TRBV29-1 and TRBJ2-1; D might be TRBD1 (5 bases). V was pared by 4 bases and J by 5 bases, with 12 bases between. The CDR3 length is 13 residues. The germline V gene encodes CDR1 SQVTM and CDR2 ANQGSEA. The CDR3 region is CSVGQGEDNEQFF. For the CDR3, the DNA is TGCAGCGTTGGCCAGGGTGAGGACAATGAGCAGTTCTTC.

The CDR3 here is CASSVATPGDYGYTF. The CDR3 region has the DNA TGTGCCAGCAGCGTAGCCACCCCCGGGGACTATGGCTACACCTTC. V is TRBV9 and J is TRBJ1-2, with D unclear. Trimming stripped 0 bases from V and 3 bases from J, with 12 bases between. Looked up from germline, CDR1 is SGDLS and CDR2 is YYNGEE. The CDR3 sequence is 15 residues long.